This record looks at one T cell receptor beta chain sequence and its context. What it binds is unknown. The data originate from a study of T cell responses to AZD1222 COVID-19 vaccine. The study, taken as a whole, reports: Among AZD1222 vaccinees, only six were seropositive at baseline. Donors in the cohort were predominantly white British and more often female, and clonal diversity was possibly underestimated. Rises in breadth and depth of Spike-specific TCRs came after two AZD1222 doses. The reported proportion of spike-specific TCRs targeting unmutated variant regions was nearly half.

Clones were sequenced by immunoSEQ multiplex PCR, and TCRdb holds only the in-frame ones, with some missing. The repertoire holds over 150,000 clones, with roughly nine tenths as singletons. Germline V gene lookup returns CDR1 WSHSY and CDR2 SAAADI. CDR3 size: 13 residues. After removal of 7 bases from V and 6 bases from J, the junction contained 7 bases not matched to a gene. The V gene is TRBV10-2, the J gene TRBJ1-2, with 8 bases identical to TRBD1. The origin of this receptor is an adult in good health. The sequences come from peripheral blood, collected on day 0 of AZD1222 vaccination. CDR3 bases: TGCGCCAGCATTGGTGGACAGGGAGATGGCTACACCTTC. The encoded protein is CASIGGQGDGYTF.